A selection of T cell receptor beta chains follows, all from one sample in a study of blood T cell repertoires in COVID-19. Method: immunoSEQ multiplex PCR; TCRdb's copy keeps in-frame clones and lacks some. This sample has about 160,000 clones, with roughly 86% found just once. Sequenced sample: peripheral blood. The receptor set was obtained from an older woman who had recovered from COVID-19. CDR3s include the opening cysteine and the closing phenylalanine or tryptophan. A D gene is named only where the DNA matches it firmly. The size entry is marked missing in some rows and otherwise reads once, few, many or a size class.

.	.	TRBV12-2	TRBJ2-6	TGTGCAAGTCGCTTTCCAGGACAGGAGAGCTCTGGGGCCAACGTCCTGACTTTC	CASRFPGQESSGANVLTF
.	TRBD1	TRBV5-1	TRBJ1-5	TGCGCCAGCAGCTTGGGGGACAGGGAGAGCAATCAGCCCCAGCATTTT	CASSLGDRESNQPQHF
.	TRBD2	TRBV3-1/TRBV3-2	TRBJ2-2	TGTGCCAGCAGCCTGCTTAGCGGGATGAGAACCGGGGAGCTGTTTTTT	CASSLLSGMRTGELFF
.	.	TRBV5-6	TRBJ2-3	TGTGCCAGCAGCTTGGCGGTCTCGAACCCCCCCACAGATACGCAGTATTTT	CASSLAVSNPPTDTQYF
.	.	TRBV30	TRBJ1-1	TGTGCCTGGACCTTGGGAGGGAACACTGAAGCTTTCTTT	CAWTLGGNTEAFF
.	TRBD1	TRBV9	TRBJ2-3	TGTGCCAGCAGCGGACGGGGGCGGACAGGGCTCACAGATACGCAGTATTTT	CASSGRGRTGLTDTQYF
.	TRBD1	TRBV28	TRBJ1-5	TGTGCCAGCAGTTCGGGGCAGGGGGATCAGCCCCAGCATTTT	CASSSGQGDQPQHF
.	TRBD2	TRBV6-1	TRBJ2-5	TGTGCCAGCAGTGACCCGGGACTAGCGGGGGAAGAGACCCAGTACTTC	CASSDPGLAGEETQYF
.	.	TRBV18	TRBJ2-2	TGTGCCAGCTCCCCGCCGGCGGGAACCGGGGAGCTGTTTTTT	CASSPPAGTGELFF
once	TRBD1	TRBV5-1	TRBJ2-5	TGCGCCAGCTACTCCGGGACAGGTTTCCGAGAGACCCAGTACTTC	CASYSGTGFRETQYF
.	TRBD1	TRBV10-1	TRBJ1-5	TGCGCCAGCAGTGGAACCGGGACAGGGAATAATCAGCCCCAGCATTTT	CASSGTGTGNNQPQHF
many	TRBD1	TRBV28	TRBJ1-2	TGTGCCAGCAGCTCCTCCCGAGGGGACAGGGCTTATGGCTACACCTTC	CASSSSRGDRAYGYTF
.	TRBD1	TRBV18	TRBJ1-5	TGTGCCAGCTCCCAGGACAGGGCGAATCAGCCCCAGCATTTT	CASSQDRANQPQHF
.	.	TRBV2	TRBJ1-3	TGTGCCAGCAGTGAGGGCGGGCCGGGGAGTGGAAACACCATATATTTT	CASSEGGPGSGNTIYF
.	TRBD1	TRBV5-1	TRBJ2-2	TGCGCCAGCAGCCCTGACAGGGGGGACACCGGGGAGCTGTTTTTT	CASSPDRGDTGELFF
.	.	TRBV10-3	TRBJ1-2	TGTGCCATCAGTGAGTCGGGGGGGTTACCCTCCTATGGCTACACCTTC	CAISESGGLPSYGYTF
.	TRBD1	TRBV5-1	TRBJ2-7	TGCGCCAGCAGCCTGGGCGGACAGGGAAATTACGAGCAGTACTTC	CASSLGGQGNYEQYF
.	.	TRBV7-6	TRBJ1-1	TGTGCCAGCAGCCCCGGAGGTGTAAACACTGAAGCTTTCTTT	CASSPGGVNTEAFF
.	TRBD1	TRBV2	TRBJ1-4	TGTGCCAGCAGGGAACAGGGGACAACTAATGAAAAACTGTTTTTT	CASREQGTTNEKLFF
.	.	TRBV5-5	TRBJ2-5	TGTGCCAGCAGCTGGTCACTGTTAGAGACCCAGTACTTC	CASSWSLLETQYF
.	TRBD1	TRBV3-1/TRBV3-2	TRBJ2-2	TGTGCCAGCAGTCGACAGGGGGTGAACACCGGGGAGCTGTTTTTT	CASSRQGVNTGELFF
few	.	TRBV5-5	TRBJ2-7	TGTGCCAGCAGCTTGGATCCGTATAGCTCCTACGAGCAGTACTTC	CASSLDPYSSYEQYF
.	.	TRBV14	TRBJ2-3	TGTGCCAGCAGCAAGCGACTAATCCACACAGATACGCAGTATTTT	CASSKRLIHTDTQYF
.	TRBD1	TRBV15	TRBJ1-2	TGTGCCACCAGCAGACAGACAGGGGACTTCTATGGCTACACCTTC	CATSRQTGDFYGYTF
.	.	TRBV6-2/TRBV6-3	TRBJ2-5	TGTGCCAGCAGTTATTCGAGTGTAACGGCTCCGGGAGAGACCCAGTACTTC	CASSYSSVTAPGETQYF
once	TRBD1	TRBV18	TRBJ2-7	TGTGCCAGCTCGTCGGGACAGGACTACGAGCAGTACTTC	CASSSGQDYEQYF
.	TRBD1	TRBV5-5	TRBJ1-1	TGTGCCAGCAGTCCTACCGGGACAGCTTATGAAGCTTTCTTT	CASSPTGTAYEAFF